A selection of T cell receptor beta chains follows, all from one sample in a study of blood T cell repertoires in COVID-19. Measured with immunoSEQ multiplex PCR; TCRdb has only the in-frame clones, and not every one. This repertoire shows 150,000 to 200,000 clones, more than 80% found once; its top ten account for under 2%. Sequencing input: peripheral blood. The receptors were sampled from an older woman with COVID-19, enrolled during active disease. Both conserved end residues are part of each CDR3. The D gene is left open where the match is weak. Not every row has a clone size; where given, it reads once, few, many or a size class.

j_gene: TRBJ2-2; v_gene: TRBV6-2/TRBV6-3; abundance: .; d_gene: .; CDR3aa: CASSYAAPNTGELFF; CDR3nt: TGTGCCAGCAGTTACGCGGCGCCGAACACCGGGGAGCTGTTTTTT
j_gene: TRBJ1-2; v_gene: TRBV7-9; abundance: .; d_gene: .; CDR3aa: CASSLEPDGYTF; CDR3nt: TGTGCCAGCAGCTTAGAACCGGATGGCTACACCTTC
j_gene: TRBJ2-2; v_gene: TRBV19; abundance: .; d_gene: .; CDR3aa: CASSPSQGGTGELFF; CDR3nt: TGTGCCAGTAGTCCCTCACAGGGTGGCACCGGGGAGCTGTTTTTT
j_gene: TRBJ1-4; v_gene: TRBV7-9; abundance: .; d_gene: .; CDR3aa: CASSPREQLFEKLFF; CDR3nt: TGTGCCAGCAGCCCGAGAGAACAGCTCTTCGAAAAACTGTTTTTT
j_gene: TRBJ2-3; v_gene: TRBV7-8; abundance: .; d_gene: TRBD2; CDR3aa: CASSRDSGGRVGATDTQYF; CDR3nt: TGTGCCAGCAGCCGAGACAGCGGGGGGAGGGTTGGGGCCACAGATACGCAGTATTTT
j_gene: TRBJ2-5; v_gene: TRBV7-2; abundance: .; d_gene: TRBD1; CDR3aa: CASRPGTGGLMEETQYF; CDR3nt: TGTGCCAGCAGGCCCGGGACAGGGGGATTAATGGAGGAGACCCAGTACTTC
j_gene: TRBJ2-3; v_gene: TRBV27; abundance: once; d_gene: TRBD2; CDR3aa: CASSVKRGAGYTQYF; CDR3nt: TGTGCCAGCAGTGTAAAGCGGGGAGCGGGGTATACGCAGTATTTT
j_gene: TRBJ1-2; v_gene: TRBV29-1; abundance: .; d_gene: TRBD1; CDR3aa: CSVGGQGIYGYTF; CDR3nt: TGCAGCGTTGGGGGACAGGGCATCTATGGCTACACCTTC
j_gene: TRBJ1-6; v_gene: TRBV21-1; abundance: .; d_gene: .; CDR3aa: CASSKEDRSSLQSPLHF; CDR3nt: TGTGCCAGCAGCAAAGAGGACAGATCCTCCCTTCAGTCACCCCTCCACTTT
j_gene: TRBJ2-4; v_gene: TRBV5-1; abundance: .; d_gene: .; CDR3aa: CASSPGQTYGLAKNIQYF; CDR3nt: TGCGCCAGCAGCCCAGGACAGACATACGGCCTGGCCAAAAACATTCAGTACTTC
j_gene: TRBJ2-7; v_gene: TRBV6-5; abundance: .; d_gene: .; CDR3aa: CASSSTNFYEQYF; CDR3nt: TGTGCCAGCAGTTCAACTAACTTCTACGAGCAGTACTTC
j_gene: TRBJ1-2; v_gene: TRBV2; abundance: .; d_gene: .; CDR3aa: CASSEGLGLYGYTF; CDR3nt: TGTGCCAGCAGTGAAGGACTCGGTTTATATGGCTACACCTTC
j_gene: TRBJ1-5; v_gene: TRBV4-2; abundance: .; d_gene: TRBD1; CDR3aa: CASSRDRGGIMPQHF; CDR3nt: TGTGCCAGCAGCCGTGACAGGGGTGGGATTATGCCCCAGCATTTT
j_gene: TRBJ2-1; v_gene: TRBV16; abundance: once; d_gene: .; CDR3aa: CASSHGGGLPDNEQFF; CDR3nt: TGTGCCAGCAGCCATGGGGGGGGGCTCCCGGACAATGAGCAGTTCTTC
j_gene: TRBJ2-7; v_gene: TRBV10-3; abundance: .; d_gene: TRBD1; CDR3aa: CAISKQGNEQYF; CDR3nt: TGTGCCATCAGTAAACAGGGGAATGAGCAGTACTTC
j_gene: TRBJ1-1; v_gene: TRBV7-9; abundance: .; d_gene: .; CDR3aa: CASSTGQMNTEAFF; CDR3nt: TGTGCCAGCAGCACCGGACAGATGAACACTGAAGCTTTCTTT
j_gene: TRBJ1-1; v_gene: TRBV25-1; abundance: .; d_gene: .; CDR3aa: CASSDVRAYSTEAFF; CDR3nt: TGTGCCAGCAGTGACGTCAGGGCATATAGCACTGAAGCTTTCTTT
j_gene: TRBJ2-4; v_gene: TRBV30; abundance: once; d_gene: TRBD1; CDR3aa: CAWSVRRTGGVHIQYF; CDR3nt: TGTGCCTGGAGTGTACGAAGGACAGGGGGCGTCCACATTCAGTACTTC
j_gene: TRBJ1-1; v_gene: TRBV18; abundance: .; d_gene: .; CDR3aa: CASSPPRVGTEAFF; CDR3nt: TGTGCCAGCTCACCACCCAGGGTCGGCACTGAAGCTTTCTTT
j_gene: TRBJ1-4; v_gene: TRBV2; abundance: .; d_gene: .; CDR3aa: CASSPPSQGIPATNEKLFF; CDR3nt: TGTGCCAGCAGTCCTCCTTCTCAGGGGATTCCAGCAACTAATGAAAAACTGTTTTTT
j_gene: TRBJ1-5; v_gene: TRBV7-2; abundance: .; d_gene: .; CDR3aa: CASSQSTYSNQPQHF; CDR3nt: TGTGCCAGCAGCCAATCGACATATAGCAATCAGCCCCAGCATTTT
j_gene: TRBJ1-6; v_gene: TRBV14; abundance: .; d_gene: .; CDR3aa: CASSQTARVIDSPLHF; CDR3nt: TGTGCCAGCAGCCAAACGGCCAGGGTAATAGATTCACCCCTCCACTTT
j_gene: TRBJ2-4; v_gene: TRBV5-1; abundance: .; d_gene: .; CDR3aa: CASSPDRAKNIQYF; CDR3nt: TGCGCCAGCAGCCCGGACAGAGCCAAAAACATTCAGTACTTC
j_gene: TRBJ2-2; v_gene: TRBV9; abundance: .; d_gene: .; CDR3aa: CASSVGRGGELFF; CDR3nt: TGTGCCAGCAGCGTAGGGAGAGGAGGGGAGCTGTTTTTT
j_gene: TRBJ1-5; v_gene: TRBV2; abundance: .; d_gene: TRBD1; CDR3aa: CAIRTGVYQPQHF; CDR3nt: TGTGCCATCCGGACAGGGGTCTATCAGCCCCAGCATTTT
j_gene: TRBJ1-5; v_gene: TRBV19; abundance: .; d_gene: .; CDR3aa: CASTLRDGQPQHF; CDR3nt: TGTGCCAGTACCCTCAGGGATGGGCAGCCCCAGCATTTT
j_gene: TRBJ1-1; v_gene: TRBV4-1; abundance: .; d_gene: .; CDR3aa: CASSPWTGVNRFF; CDR3nt: TGCGCCAGCAGCCCTTGGACGGGGGTGAATCGGTTCTTT
j_gene: TRBJ1-5; v_gene: TRBV5-1; abundance: .; d_gene: .; CDR3aa: CASSPGTGIQPQHF; CDR3nt: TGCGCCAGCAGCCCAGGAACAGGGATTCAGCCCCAGCATTTT
j_gene: TRBJ1-1; v_gene: TRBV4-1; abundance: .; d_gene: TRBD1; CDR3aa: CASSQEWTGFLDTEAFF; CDR3nt: TGCGCCAGCAGCCAAGAATGGACAGGGTTCTTAGACACTGAAGCTTTCTTT
j_gene: TRBJ1-2; v_gene: TRBV18; abundance: once; d_gene: .; CDR3aa: CASSPRTAHNYGYTF; CDR3nt: TGTGCCAGCTCACCTAGGACAGCTCATAACTATGGCTACACCTTC
j_gene: TRBJ1-4; v_gene: TRBV2; abundance: once; d_gene: .; CDR3aa: CASSGSTSPGATNEKLFF; CDR3nt: TGTGCCAGCAGTGGTTCGACTAGCCCAGGGGCAACTAATGAAAAACTGTTTTTT
j_gene: TRBJ1-5; v_gene: TRBV6-2/TRBV6-3; abundance: .; d_gene: TRBD1; CDR3aa: CASSYSTGEGQPQHF; CDR3nt: TGTGCCAGCAGTTACTCTACAGGGGAAGGACAGCCCCAGCATTTT